The entry below describes one T cell receptor beta chain. With 4 bases removed from V and 3 bases from J, the gap between germline ends came to 11 bases. This CDR3 comprises 14 residues. Looked up from germline, CDR1 is ENHRY and CDR2 is SYGVKD. This record belongs to a study of blood T cell repertoires in COVID-19. Study-wide background: COVID-19 samples collected from the United States, Italy and Spain covered acute and convalescent phases. T cells, B-cell-depleted T cells, or PBMCs provided the cDNA or gDNA that served as material.

In the authors' methods: Nucleated cell number was recorded as an estimate derived from reference gene primer amplification. Profiling relied on immunoSEQ multiplex PCR, and the TCRdb table lists in-frame clones only, not all of them. That table gives V, J and clone size, and the DNA gave D and trimming. The sample has about 150,000 clones, approximately 91% seen once. Patients of the Seattle cohort, enrolled during active infection, were followed longitudinally. This sequence originates from a man between 18 and 29 years old with COVID-19, enrolled during active disease. The chain is built from TRBV10-3 and TRBJ2-3; D might be TRBD1 (5 bases). The sequenced sample consisted of peripheral blood. CDR3 in amino acids: CAISAGQGTDTQYF. CDR3 DNA sequence: TGTGCCATCAGTGCCGGCCAGGGTACAGATACGCAGTATTTT.